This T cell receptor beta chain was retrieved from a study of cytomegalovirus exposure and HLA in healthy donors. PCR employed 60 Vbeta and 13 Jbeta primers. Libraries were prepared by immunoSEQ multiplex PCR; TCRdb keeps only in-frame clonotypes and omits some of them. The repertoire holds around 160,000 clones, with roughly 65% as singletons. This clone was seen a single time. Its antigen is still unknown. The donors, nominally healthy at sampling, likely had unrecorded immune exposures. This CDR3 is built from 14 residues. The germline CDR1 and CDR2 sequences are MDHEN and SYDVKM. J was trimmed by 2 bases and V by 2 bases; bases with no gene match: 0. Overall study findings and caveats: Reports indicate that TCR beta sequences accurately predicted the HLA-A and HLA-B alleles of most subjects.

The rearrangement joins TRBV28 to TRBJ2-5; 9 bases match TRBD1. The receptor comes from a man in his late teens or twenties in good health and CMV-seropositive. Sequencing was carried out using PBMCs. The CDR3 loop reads CASSLDRGQETQYF. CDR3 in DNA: TGTGCCAGCAGTTTAGACAGGGGGCAAGAGACCCAGTACTTC.